Listed here are 23 T cell receptor beta chains from one sample, sequenced in a study of blood T cell repertoires in COVID-19. Data came from immunoSEQ multiplex PCR; TCRdb stores just in-frame clones and leaves some out. The repertoire holds around 38,000 clones, with roughly 85% as singletons. Sequences were obtained from peripheral blood. The receptor source for this set is a man aged 55 to 69 with COVID-19, enrolled during active disease.

The J gene is TRBJ1-3, the V gene TRBV28; 9 bases match TRBD1. CDR1 and CDR2 (germline): MDHEN, SYDVKM. The CDR3 totals 14 residues. Trimming at V came to 6 bases and at J to 4 bases, leaving 4 bases not matched to a gene. The chain's CDR3 is CASRRQGGGNTIYF. CDR3 bases: TGTGCCAGCAGGAGACAGGGGGGAGGAAACACCATATATTTT.

This chain connects TRBV6-6 to TRBJ2-7, with D perhaps TRBD2 (5 bases). V was pared by 0 bases and J by 3 bases, with 9 bases between. Germline V gives CDR1 MNHNY, CDR2 SVGAGI (reference sequence). This CDR3 comprises 14 residues. The CDR3 nucleotides are TGTGCCAGCAGTTACTCGATGGGGAGCTACGAGCAGTACTTC. Protein product: CASSYSMGSYEQYF.

The chain joins TRBV7-2 to TRBJ1-5; 8 nucleotides match TRBD1. Germline lookup yields CDR1 SGHTA and CDR2 FQGNSA. V gave up 4 bases and J gave up 1 base; unmatched junction bases: 3. This CDR3 spans 15 amino acids. CDR3 coding DNA: TGTGCCAGCAGCTCCTGGACAGGGAGCAATCAGCCCCAGCATTTT. Residues: CASSSWTGSNQPQHF.

The chain combines TRBV4-2 with TRBJ2-7; TRBD2 matches at 7 bases. The CDR3 spans 14 residues. Losses at the gene ends were 2 bases for V and 3 bases for J; bases not matched to a gene: 4. Germline CDR1 is LGHNA and CDR2 is YNFKEQ. In DNA form, the CDR3 reads TGTGCCAGCAGCCAAACCGGACTAGTCTACGAGCAGTACTTC. It codes for CASSQTGLVYEQYF.

V gene TRBV18 combines with J gene TRBJ2-2; a weak D match, TRBD1 (6 bases). The germline CDR1 and CDR2 sequences are KGHSH and LQKENI. The CDR3 length is 14 residues. The V end lost 5 bases, the J end lost 4 bases, and 11 bases lay between the germline ends. The CDR3 loop is CASSAQGTTGELFF. CDR3 in DNA: TGTGCCAGCTCAGCTCAGGGGACCACCGGGGAGCTGTTTTTT. Drawing the rest from reference TRBV18 and TRBJ2-2, the complete variable domain is NAGVMQNPRHLVRRRGQEARLRCSPMKGHSHVYWYRQLPEEGLKFMVYLQKENIIDESGMPKERFSAEFPKEGPSILRIQQVVRGDSAAYFCASSAQGTTGELFFGEGSRLTVL.

The chain joins TRBV4-1 to TRBJ1-5; 8 bases fit TRBD1. Germline CDR1 is MGHRA and CDR2 is YSYEKL. This CDR3 is 17 amino acids long. V dropped 1 base and J dropped 5; count of bases not matched to a gene: 10. The CDR3 coding sequence is TGCGCCAGCAGCCAAGGGCCCGGACAGGGCCGTTATCAGCCCCAGCATTTT. Amino acids: CASSQGPGQGRYQPQHF.

This chain joins TRBV28 and TRBJ1-5, with 8 bases that match TRBD1. Per the germline V gene, CDR1 is MDHEN and CDR2 is SYDVKM. The ends lost 3 bases at V and 4 bases at J; junction bases unmatched: 11. This CDR3 has 17 amino acids. CDR3: CASSFIGADRANQPQHF. The CDR3 DNA reads TGTGCCAGCAGTTTTATAGGGGCGGACAGGGCGAATCAGCCCCAGCATTTT.

This clone was seen just once. J is TRBJ2-5 and V is TRBV3-1 (or the pseudogene TRBV3-2), with D possibly being TRBD1 (6 bases). CDR1 is LGHDT, CDR2 YNNKEL, per germline (reference sequence). Trimming cost V 1 base and J 2 bases, with 14 bases left between them. The CDR3 runs to 16 residues. CDR3 bases: TGTGCCAGCAGCCAAGTCGGCAAGGGGGTACAAGAGACCCAGTACTTC. Translation gives CASSQVGKGVQETQYF.

The chain links TRBV5-1 to TRBJ2-3; D call uncertain. The CDR3 consists of 14 residues. V was pared by 6 bases and J by 2 bases, with 13 bases between. CDR1 is SGHRS and CDR2 is YFSETQ in the germline V gene. The CDR3 loop is CASTRYSPTDTQYF. As DNA, the CDR3 is TGCGCCAGCACTCGGTACAGCCCCACAGATACGCAGTATTTT.

CDR3 sequence (DNA): TGCAGCGTTGTTATGGGAGGCTATGGCTACACCTTC. It encodes CSVVMGGYGYTF. This chain connects TRBV29-1 to TRBJ1-2; D remains ambiguous. V dropped 4 bases and J dropped 4 bases, with 10 bases sitting between them. This CDR3 has 12 residues. Germline lookup yields CDR1 SQVTM and CDR2 ANQGSEA.

The V and J genes are TRBV11-2 and TRBJ2-7; 7 bases align to TRBD2. With 5 bases clipped from V and 2 bases from J, the junction kept 3 bases outside the gene matches. This CDR3 spans 13 amino acids. The germline gives CDR1 SGHAT, CDR2 FQNNGV. The CDR3 DNA follows: TGTGCCAGCAGCGTCGGGACTACCTACGAGCAGTACTTC. Encoded protein: CASSVGTTYEQYF.

The count of this clone is one. This chain links TRBV6-2 or TRBV6-3 with TRBJ2-1; TRBD1 matches 8 bases. V lost 4 bases, J lost 5 bases, and 7 bases stayed unmatched. Germline V gene lookup returns CDR1 MNHEY and CDR2 SVGEGT. CDR3 length equals 15 residues. The DNA for the CDR3 is TGTGCCAGCAGTTCGACAGGGGTATTCAACAATGAGCAGTTCTTC. This codes for CASSSTGVFNNEQFF.

The chain carries TRBV6-5 and TRBJ1-5, with D possibly matching TRBD1 (5 bases). From germline, CDR1 is MNHEY and CDR2 SVGAGI. The ends were cut back, 6 bases at V and 3 bases at J, with 9 bases in the middle. CDR3 length: 13 residues. The CDR3 is CASRGGTNQPQHF. CDR3 in DNA: TGTGCCAGCAGGGGGGGAACCAATCAGCCCCAGCATTTT.

This chain uses TRBV7-2 with TRBJ2-7; 10 bases line up with TRBD1. CDR1 SGHTA and CDR2 FQGNSA come from the germline V gene. This CDR3 is 15 amino acids long. The trim removed 5 bases at V and 6 bases at J, leaving 10 bases unmatched. The DNA of the CDR3 is TGTGCCAGCAGCAAAACCGGGACAGGGGTACTCGAGCAGTACTTC. It translates to CASSKTGTGVLEQYF.

V gene TRBV6-5 combines with J gene TRBJ1-5, with D perhaps matching TRBD1 (6 bases). This CDR3 has 15 residues. CDR1 and CDR2 from the germline V gene are MNHEY and SVGAGI. V was cut by 5 bases and J by 2 bases, with 13 bases left in between. CDR3 DNA: TGTGCCAGCAGTAAGGGGGGGCAGGGCAATCAGCCCCAGCATTTT. Translation gives CASSKGGQGNQPQHF.

This clone was recorded only once. CDR3 loop: CSFRPDNEKLFF. The DNA for the CDR3 is TGCAGCTTCCGCCCAGATAATGAAAAACTGTTTTTT. This rearrangement joins TRBV29-1 to TRBJ1-4; the D is unclear. V lost 8 bases, J lost 4 bases, and 11 bases lay in between. The CDR3 contains 12 residues. Germline-derived CDR1 and CDR2 are SQVTM and ANQGSEA.

J is TRBJ1-6 and V is TRBV6-1; D is undetermined. This CDR3 has 13 residues. Germline V gene lookup returns CDR1 MNHNS and CDR2 SASEGT. V lost 0 bases to trimming and J lost 9 bases, with 6 bases between them. CDR3 region: CASSEAEGSPLHF. For the CDR3, the DNA is TGTGCCAGCAGTGAAGCTGAGGGTTCACCCCTCCACTTT.

The chain recombines TRBV21-1 with TRBJ1-5. TRBV21-1 is a documented pseudogene. CDR3 length: 17 residues. The CDR3 sequence: CASSKQVEGNSNQPQHF. The CDR3 nucleotides are TGTGCCAGCAGCAAACAGGTTGAGGGAAATAGCAATCAGCCCCAGCATTTT.

The rearrangement links TRBV20-1 to TRBJ2-1; 9 nucleotides match TRBD2. V dropped 3 bases and J dropped 0; count of bases not matched to a gene: 6. Germline V gene lookup returns CDR1 DFQATT and CDR2 SNEGSKA (reference sequence). This CDR3 spans 16 amino acids. The CDR3 DNA reads as TGCAGTGCTAGTTCGGGACTAGCTGGCTCCTACAATGAGCAGTTCTTC. Translating gives CSASSGLAGSYNEQFF.

The chain employs TRBV5-8 and TRBJ2-6; 9 bases line up with TRBD1. V shed 4 bases, J shed 0 bases, and the junction held 11 bases outside the gene matches. The CDR3 spans 19 residues. Germline CDR1 is SGHTS and CDR2 is YDEGEE. The CDR3 DNA reads TGTGCCAGCAGCCGCCCGCCGGGACAGGGAGCCTCTGGGGCCAACGTCCTGACTTTC. Translation gives CASSRPPGQGASGANVLTF. Looking up the rest from reference TRBV5-8 and TRBJ2-6 gives the full variable domain: EAGVTQSPTHLIKTRGQQATLRCSPISGHTSVYWYQQALGLGLQFLLWYDEGEERNRGNFPPRFSGRQFPNYSSELNVNALELEDSALYLCASSRPPGQGASGANVLTFGAGSRLTVL.

This clone has only a few counts. The CDR3 loop is CASSSRQGDYGYTF. DNA of the CDR3: TGTGCCAGCAGTAGCCGACAGGGCGACTATGGCTACACCTTC. The genes are TRBV11-1 and TRBJ1-2, with 7 nucleotides matching TRBD1. V trimming: 6 bases; J trimming: 3 bases; junction bases outside the gene matches: 7. CDR3 length: 14 amino acids. Germline V gene lookup returns CDR1 SGHAT and CDR2 FQDESV (reference sequence).

The chain couples TRBV14 to TRBJ1-1; no reliable D call. CDR1 and CDR2 (germline): SGHDN, FVKESK. This CDR3 region has 18 residues. The germline V and J ends were trimmed by 4 bases and 3 bases, with 24 bases remaining between them. The CDR3 here is CASSRHRGILIGDTEAFF. For the CDR3, the DNA is TGTGCCAGCAGCCGTCACCGCGGGATCCTAATTGGGGACACTGAAGCTTTCTTT. The variable domain in full, with the rest retrieved from reference TRBV14 and TRBJ1-1, is EAGVTQFPSHSVIEKGQTVTLRCDPISGHDNLYWYRRVMGKEIKFLLHFVKESKQDESGMPNNRFLAERTGGTYSTLKVQPAELEDSGVYFCASSRHRGILIGDTEAFFGQGTRLTVV.

This rearrangement joins TRBV6-6 to TRBJ1-2; D gene uncertain. CDR1 is MNHNY and CDR2 is SVGAGI in the germline V gene (reference sequence). This CDR3 region has 15 residues. V gave up 10 bases and J gave up 0 bases, with 18 bases separating them. In nucleotides, the CDR3 is TGTGCCACTAGAGAAGGAGGGCAGCCTAACTATGGCTACACCTTC. Protein: CATREGGQPNYGYTF.